This T cell receptor beta chain was identified in a study of blood T cells in healthy people across ages. Study-wide results and limits: Higher diversity and more naive CD4+ cells were features of long-lived donors, compared to aged donors.

Isolating PBMCs gave at least 6.5 million of these cells per sample. This clonotype occurred a few times. What it binds is not known. Alongside a J-beta primer mix, a sample-barcoded 5' primer served in a second PCR lasting about 7 to 11 cycles. Each CDR3 protein is one row after TCRdb ran MiXCR on the 5' RACE reads. Among some 1.1 million distinct CDR3 sequences, 35% to 45% were seen once, and the ten largest hold around 13%. Germline CDR1 and CDR2: MNHEY and SVGAGI. Deletions cut 0 bases from V and 9 bases from J, with 11 bases between. This CDR3 is 13 amino acids long. The sequenced material came from blood. The rearrangement joins TRBV6-5 to TRBJ1-2; D gene unclear. The clonotype originates from a man younger than 35 in good health. The CDR3, as DNA: TGTGCCAGCAGTTACTCGAAACGCGATCGCTACACCTTC. Translation gives CASSYSKRDRYTF.